Following are 17 T cell receptor beta chains from one sample sequenced in a study of OX40 agonist ivuxolimab in advanced cancers. Sequenced by immunoSEQ multiplex PCR; TCRdb stores in-frame clones only, minus some. This table holds tens of thousands of clones, around 87% found once. Here the sequenced sample was CD4+ or CD8+ T cells sorted from blood, taken in a trial of the OX40 agonist ivuxolimab. The receptor source for this set is an adult with an advanced solid tumor such as melanoma, head and neck, liver or kidney cancer.

The J gene is TRBJ1-2, the V gene TRBV6-1; no clear D. The CDR3 extends over 12 amino acids. Trimming took 2 bases from V and 4 from J, leaving 5 bases between them. The germline V gene has CDR1 MNHNS and CDR2 SASEGT. This CDR3 is CASSELAYGYTF. Here the CDR3 DNA reads TGTGCCAGCAGTGAATTAGCCTATGGCTACACCTTC.

The chain employs TRBV6-5 and TRBJ2-2; 10 bases are shared with TRBD2. CDR1 is MNHEY and CDR2 is SVGAGI in the germline V gene. V trimming: 5 bases; J trimming: 5 bases; junction bases outside the gene matches: 5. The CDR3 spans 15 residues. Written as DNA, the CDR3 is TGTGCCAGCAGTCAACTAGCGGGGCTAACCGGGGAGCTGTTTTTT. Its protein product is CASSQLAGLTGELFF.

This clone qualifies as medium-sized. The rearrangement joins TRBV4-1 to TRBJ1-5; a possible D gene is TRBD1 (6 bases). With 7 bases removed from V and 14 bases from J, the gap between germline ends came to 18 bases. The CDR3 is 12 residues long. Germline-derived CDR1 and CDR2 are MGHRA and YSYEKL. CDR3 coding DNA: TGCGCCAGCAAAGGCAGGGGCTCTGAGAAGCATTTT. Amino acids: CASKGRGSEKHF.

For the CDR3, the DNA is TGTGCCAGCAGTTACGGGGGGGCCTCCTACGAGCAGTACTTC. Its protein is CASSYGGASYEQYF. This rearrangement joins TRBV6-6 to TRBJ2-7; maybe TRBD2 (7 bases). V gave up 2 bases and J gave up 0 bases, with 8 bases separating them. CDR1 MNHNY and CDR2 SVGAGI come from the germline V gene (reference sequence). The CDR3 consists of 14 residues.

The rearrangement uses TRBV18 and TRBJ2-7, with 7 bases fitting TRBD1. Germline V CDR1 and CDR2: KGHSH, LQKENI. The CDR3 has 14 amino acids. V lost 3 bases to trimming and J lost 5 bases; unmatched junction nucleotides: 7. CDR3: CASSPDRVSHEQYF. CDR3 sequence (DNA): TGTGCCAGCTCACCCGACAGGGTGAGCCACGAGCAGTACTTC. The variable domain in full, completed from reference TRBV18 and TRBJ2-7, reads NAGVMQNPRHLVRRRGQEARLRCSPMKGHSHVYWYRQLPEEGLKFMVYLQKENIIDESGMPKERFSAEFPKEGPSILRIQQVVRGDSAAYFCASSPDRVSHEQYFGPGTRLTVT.

This clone was detected once. The chain carries TRBV9 and TRBJ2-4; tentative D call: TRBD2 (5 bases). V was cut by 4 bases and J by 6 bases, with 14 bases left in between. In germline, CDR1 is SGDLS, CDR2 YYNGEE. This CDR3 spans 14 amino acids. The CDR3 here is CASSSGGLANIQYF. The CDR3 DNA is TGTGCCAGCAGCTCCGGAGGTCTAGCAAACATTCAGTACTTC. The full variable domain, rest sourced from reference TRBV9 and TRBJ2-4, is DSGVTQTPKHLITATGQRVTLRCSPRSGDLSVYWYQQSLDQGLQFLIQYYNGEERAKGNILERFSAQQFPDLHSELNLSSLELGDSALYFCASSSGGLANIQYFGAGTRLSVL.

This clone was found once. V usage is TRBV11-1 and J usage is TRBJ2-2; 7 bases are shared with TRBD1. Germline CDR1 is SGHAT and CDR2 is FQDESV (reference sequence). The V and J ends lost 6 bases and 5 bases, in that order; junction bases with no gene match: 15. The CDR3 is 17 amino acids. The CDR3 sequence: CASRMHDREIGTGELFF. The CDR3 bases are TGTGCCAGCAGAATGCACGACAGGGAAATTGGGACCGGGGAGCTGTTTTTT.

The chain couples TRBV6-6 to TRBJ2-5; TRBD1 matches at 7 bases. This CDR3 has 13 residues. Germline V gene sequence: CDR1 MNHNY, CDR2 SVGAGI (reference sequence). V was pared by 0 bases and J by 5 bases, with 0 bases of the junction left unmatched. CDR3 region: CASSYSTGETQYF. CDR3 nucleotides: TGTGCCAGCAGTTACTCGACAGGGGAGACCCAGTACTTC.

The J gene is TRBJ1-5, the V gene TRBV2; D remains unclear. This CDR3 spans 13 amino acids. Trimming shortened V by 6 bases and J by 0 bases, and 6 bases separated the two germline ends. Germline CDR1 SNHLY, CDR2 FYNNEI. CDR3 nucleotide sequence: TGTGCCAGCAGCCTAGATAGCAATCAGCCCCAGCATTTT. It yields the protein CASSLDSNQPQHF.

The chain joins TRBV6-5 to TRBJ2-7; D ambiguous. This CDR3 region has 12 residues. Germline V gene lookup returns CDR1 MNHEY and CDR2 SVGAGI. Trimming removed 6 bases from V and 3 bases from J, with 9 bases in between. The CDR3 sequence: CASRVNSYEQYF. The CDR3 DNA reads as TGTGCCAGCAGGGTCAACAGCTACGAGCAGTACTTC.

The chain is built from TRBV7-8 and TRBJ1-1; D is uncertain. Trimming cost V 0 bases and J 5 bases, with 16 bases left between them. CDR3 length: 16 amino acids. Germline CDR1 and CDR2: SGHVS and FQNEAQ. The CDR3 DNA reads as TGTGCCAGCAGCTTAGCGCGGGTCACCACGGGGACTGAAGCTTTCTTT. Translating gives CASSLARVTTGTEAFF.

This clone was counted a single time. This chain uses TRBV28 with TRBJ2-3; D is possibly TRBD2 (6 bases). This CDR3 comprises 12 residues. The germline CDR1 and CDR2 sequences are MDHEN and SYDVKM. V was pared by 4 bases and J by 5 bases, with 7 bases between. The CDR3 spells CASSSGRDTQYF. The CDR3 bases are TGTGCCAGCAGTTCCGGGAGAGATACGCAGTATTTT.

CDR3 protein: CASSPRAGGQETQYF. The CDR3 DNA reads as TGTGCCAGCAGCCCGAGAGCGGGGGGTCAAGAGACCCAGTACTTC. The chain employs TRBV5-4 and TRBJ2-5; 9 nucleotides align to TRBD2. This CDR3 contains 15 residues. V shed 4 bases, J shed 2 bases, and the junction held 6 bases outside the gene matches. CDR1 and CDR2 from the germline V gene are SGHNT and YYREEE (reference sequence).

The chain recombines TRBV6-1 with TRBJ1-5, with unresolved D. Per the germline V gene, CDR1 is MNHNS and CDR2 is SASEGT. CDR3 length equals 12 residues. V was clipped by 5 bases and J by 12 bases, with 14 bases between them. The CDR3, as DNA: TGTGCCAGCAGTCCCCCGAACCTGAACCAGCATTTT. Translating it yields CASSPPNLNQHF.

The chain combines TRBV19 with TRBJ1-5; no reliable D call. Trimming shortened V by 3 bases and J by 5 bases, and 17 bases separated the two germline ends. The CDR3 loop spans 16 amino acids. In germline, CDR1 is LNHDA, CDR2 SQIVND (reference sequence). The CDR3 reads CASSMRRPLEDQPQHF. CDR3 DNA: TGTGCCAGTAGTATGAGGAGACCTTTGGAGGATCAGCCCCAGCATTTT. The complete variable domain, with remaining parts taken from reference TRBV19 and TRBJ1-5, reads DGGITQSPKYLFRKEGQNVTLSCEQNLNHDAMYWYRQDPGQGLRLIYYSQIVNDFQKGDIAEGYSVSREKKESFPLTVTSAQKNPTAFYLCASSMRRPLEDQPQHFGDGTRLSIL.

The chain employs TRBV6-5 and TRBJ1-5; D call uncertain. V gave up 4 bases and J gave up 9 bases, with 10 bases separating them. This CDR3 has 12 residues. CDR1 is MNHEY, CDR2 SVGAGI, per germline. The DNA of the CDR3 is TGTGCCAGCAGTTCTTGGCCGTTGCCCCAGCATTTT. Residues: CASSSWPLPQHF.

This chain joins TRBV5-1 and TRBJ2-3; D remains ambiguous. V dropped 4 bases and J dropped 1 base, with 16 bases sitting between them. CDR1 and CDR2 from the germline V gene are SGHRS and YFSETQ. CDR3 size: 16 residues. CDR3 sequence reads: CASSVDPSGGTDTQYF. CDR3 DNA: TGCGCCAGCAGCGTGGACCCCTCTGGGGGCACAGATACGCAGTATTTT. The variable domain in full, completed from reference TRBV5-1 and TRBJ2-3, reads KAGVTQTPRYLIKTRGQQVTLSCSPISGHRSVSWYQQTPGQGLQFLFEYFSETQRNKGNFPGRFSGRQFSNSRSEMNVSTLELGDSALYLCASSVDPSGGTDTQYFGPGTRLTVL.